Listed here is a single TCR beta chain. The sample belongs to a study of blood T cell repertoires in COVID-19. Background on the study: The study drew acute and convalescent COVID-19 samples from the United States, Italy and Spain. From T cells, B-cell-depleted T cells, or PBMCs came the material, which was cDNA or gDNA.

Per the original methods: Amplification from reference gene primers served as the basis for estimated nucleated cell counts. The protocol was immunoSEQ multiplex PCR, while the TCRdb copy is restricted to in-frame clones and leaves out a portion. That table is the source of V, J and clone size, and D and trimming were worked out from the DNA. Of just over 250,000 clones listed, 80% to 90% are singletons. V was pared by 1 base and J by 7 bases, with 12 bases of the junction left unmatched. This CDR3 has 17 residues. Per germline, CDR1 LGHNA and CDR2 YSLEER. Material: peripheral blood. The V gene is TRBV4-3, the J gene TRBJ1-4; TRBD1 agrees at 7 bases. This receptor was taken from a woman between 50 and 59 years old with acute or convalescent COVID-19. The CDR3 region has the DNA TGCGCCAGCAGCCAAGGGGGCGGTTGGACAGGTCGTGAAAAACTGTTTTTT. Translated, it gives CASSQGGGWTGREKLFF.